The following is a TCR beta chain sequence with its context. The antigen is unknown. Germline V gene lookup returns CDR1 MNHEY and CDR2 SMNVEV (reference sequence). V shed 6 bases and J 3 bases; nucleotides not matched to a gene: 13. The CDR3 loop spans 17 amino acids. The sample comes from a study of cytomegalovirus exposure and HLA in healthy donors. Study-wide points: The tendency of first-cohort TCR clusters to co-occur in the 120 or so validation repertoires was the finding of a later analysis.

Repertoires were generated with immunoSEQ multiplex PCR, while TCRdb's copy carries only in-frame clones and drops some. The table lists 150,000 to 250,000 clones, around 80% of them singletons. This chain links TRBV27 with TRBJ1-4; TRBD1 matches 7 bases. The sequence came from a woman in her twenties or thirties in good health and CMV-seropositive. The sequenced sample consisted of PBMCs. The CDR3 loop is CASRGKTGILPNEKLFF. The DNA of the CDR3 is TGTGCCAGCAGGGGAAAGACAGGGATTCTTCCTAATGAAAAACTGTTTTTT.